These T cell receptor beta chains were read from a single sample in a study of blood T cell repertoires in COVID-19. Assay used: immunoSEQ multiplex PCR; TCRdb lists only in-frame clones, some missing. This sample has under 400,000 clones, with about 89% found just once. Specimen: PBMCs or T cells enriched from blood (not recorded which). The receptor source for this set is a man aged 35 to 55 in a cohort exposed to, infected with or recovered from COVID-19 (not recorded which). Each CDR3 is given with its conserved first and last residue. Each record gives: J gene, clone size, V gene, CDR3 length, D gene, CDR3 protein, CDR3 DNA. The D gene is left open where the match is weak. The size of a clone is reported for some rows only, either as once, few or many, or as a class for expanded clones.

TRBJ1-1 | once | TRBV5-1 | 13 | . | CASSRGGNTEAFF | TGCGCCAGCAGCCGGGGAGGGAACACTGAAGCTTTCTTT
TRBJ1-1 | . | TRBV29-1 | 13 | TRBD1 | CSTSRGLNTEAFF | TGCAGCACCAGCAGGGGGCTGAACACTGAAGCTTTCTTT
TRBJ1-3 | . | TRBV7-8 | 18 | . | CASSLGPPGFPPGNTIYF | TGTGCCAGCAGCTTAGGGCCCCCAGGGTTCCCGCCTGGAAACACCATATATTTT
TRBJ2-1 | once | TRBV12-5 | 17 | TRBD2 | CASGLSGLAGYRRGQFF | TGTGCTAGTGGTTTGAGCGGACTAGCGGGCTACCGCCGCGGGCAGTTCTTC
TRBJ1-1 | . | TRBV5-1 | 13 | . | CASSPERQDEAFF | TGCGCCAGCAGCCCGGAGAGACAGGATGAAGCTTTCTTT
TRBJ1-6 | . | TRBV6-6 | 15 | TRBD1 | CASSTMQGANSPLHF | TGTGCCAGCAGTACTATGCAGGGGGCTAATTCACCCCTCCACTTT
TRBJ2-4 | . | TRBV4-1 | 14 | TRBD1 | CASSHPGQGNIQYF | TGCGCCAGCAGCCACCCGGGACAGGGGAACATTCAGTACTTC
TRBJ1-1 | once | TRBV5-4 | 13 | . | CASSLDRGTEAFF | TGTGCCAGCAGCTTGGATCGGGGGACTGAAGCTTTCTTT
TRBJ2-2 | . | TRBV6-6 | 16 | TRBD1 | CASTFTRGQGIGELFF | TGTGCCAGCACCTTTACGCGGGGACAGGGTATCGGGGAGCTGTTTTTT
TRBJ2-3 | . | TRBV9 | 15 | TRBD2 | CASSVVAGLTDTQYF | TGTGCCAGCAGCGTAGTAGCGGGGCTCACAGATACGCAGTATTTT
TRBJ1-4 | once | TRBV9 | 14 | . | CASSVGQGSEKLFF | TGTGCCAGCAGCGTAGGGCAGGGTTCTGAAAAACTGTTTTTT
TRBJ1-2 | . | TRBV21-1 | 15 | . | CASSKRDRGKGGYTF | TGTGCCAGCAGCAAAAGGGACAGGGGTAAAGGAGGCTACACCTTC
TRBJ1-2 | . | TRBV7-8 | 13 | . | CASSPNREGVYTF | TGTGCCAGCAGCCCAAACAGGGAAGGTGTCTACACCTTC
TRBJ1-4 | . | TRBV19 | 14 | . | CASSSGAVGEKLFF | TGTGCCAGTAGCTCAGGGGCTGTAGGGGAAAAACTGTTTTTT
TRBJ2-7 | once | TRBV15 | 14 | TRBD1 | CATKPGQTTYEQYF | TGTGCCACCAAACCGGGACAGACTACCTACGAGCAGTACTTC
TRBJ1-1 | . | TRBV5-4 | 15 | . | CASSPPGGWRTEAFF | TGTGCCAGCAGCCCACCCGGCGGGTGGAGGACTGAAGCTTTCTTT
TRBJ1-1 | . | TRBV29-1 | 12 | . | CSVERGGTEAFF | TGCAGCGTTGAGAGGGGGGGAACTGAAGCTTTCTTT
TRBJ2-2 | . | TRBV19 | 14 | TRBD1 | CASSINRGVGELFF | TGTGCCAGTAGTATAAACAGGGGGGTCGGGGAGCTGTTTTTT
TRBJ1-3 | . | TRBV2 | 13 | TRBD1 | CAGRGLTGNTIYF | TGTGCCGGCAGGGGGCTTACTGGAAACACCATATATTTT
TRBJ1-1 | . | TRBV5-6 | 11 | . | CASSLTGPQVF | TGTGCCAGCAGCTTGACAGGTCCGCAGGTCTTT
TRBJ1-2 | . | TRBV19 | 16 | TRBD1 | CASSIPDRETNYGYTF | TGTGCCAGTAGTATACCGGACAGGGAGACTAACTATGGCTACACCTTC
TRBJ2-7 | . | TRBV29-1 | 16 | . | CSVEGLTGGTPYEQYF | TGCAGCGTTGAAGGACTGACGGGCGGGACCCCCTACGAGCAGTACTTC
TRBJ1-5 | . | TRBV5-1 | 15 | . | CASSLAGVGNQPQHF | TGCGCCAGCAGCTTGGCAGGGGTTGGGAATCAGCCCCAGCATTTT
TRBJ2-7 | . | TRBV27 | 13 | TRBD1 | CASSLWTGVEQYF | TGTGCCAGCAGTTTGTGGACAGGGGTAGAGCAGTACTTC
TRBJ2-5 | . | TRBV29-1 | 15 | TRBD1 | CSVPRDRGLGETQYF | TGCAGCGTCCCCCGGGACAGGGGCCTCGGGGAGACCCAGTACTTC
TRBJ1-3 | . | TRBV28 | 14 | . | CASSLQGTRNTIYF | TGTGCCAGCAGCCTACAGGGAACCAGAAACACCATATATTTT
TRBJ2-3 | . | TRBV4-1 | 16 | TRBD2 | CASSQGTSGRRDTQYF | TGCGCCAGCAGCCAAGGGACTAGCGGGAGGAGAGATACGCAGTATTTT
TRBJ2-7 | . | TRBV6-5 | 14 | . | CASSSQGKGYEQYF | TGTGCCAGCAGTTCCCAGGGCAAGGGGTACGAGCAGTACTTC
TRBJ2-7 | . | TRBV5-1 | 15 | TRBD1 | CASSLLGQGFDEQYF | TGCGCCAGCAGCTTGTTGGGACAGGGCTTTGACGAGCAGTACTTC
TRBJ1-3 | . | TRBV7-9 | 13 | . | CASSPGQGNTIYF | TGTGCCAGCAGCCCCGGACAGGGAAACACCATATATTTT
TRBJ1-2 | . | TRBV14 | 13 | . | CASSPDRLGGYTF | TGTGCCAGCAGCCCCGACAGGCTTGGTGGCTACACCTTC
TRBJ2-3 | . | TRBV30 | 14 | . | CAWRGAPGTDTQYF | TGTGCCTGGAGGGGGGCCCCAGGCACAGATACGCAGTATTTT
TRBJ2-1 | . | TRBV3-1/TRBV3-2 | 15 | . | CASSQKFAGNNEQFF | TGTGCCAGCAGCCAAAAATTTGCGGGAAACAATGAGCAGTTCTTC
TRBJ1-1 | once | TRBV18 | 14 | . | CASSPNTGNTEAFF | TGTGCCAGCTCACCGAACACGGGGAACACTGAAGCTTTCTTT
TRBJ2-1 | once | TRBV5-4 | 16 | TRBD2 | CASSSGPAGGRNEQFF | TGTGCCAGCAGTAGTGGTCCAGCGGGAGGACGTAATGAGCAGTTCTTC
TRBJ1-5 | once | TRBV7-9 | 14 | . | CASSFDSSNQPQHF | TGTGCCAGCAGCTTTGACAGTAGCAATCAGCCCCAGCATTTT
TRBJ1-4 | . | TRBV5-4 | 14 | TRBD1 | CASSGTGLGEKLFF | TGTGCCAGCAGCGGGACAGGACTCGGCGAAAAACTGTTTTTT
TRBJ2-7 | . | TRBV3-1/TRBV3-2 | 13 | . | CASSHQTSYEQYF | TGTGCCAGCAGCCATCAAACTAGTTACGAGCAGTACTTC
TRBJ2-1 | once | TRBV5-1 | 15 | . | CASSLWLNSYNEQFF | TGCGCCAGCAGCTTATGGCTTAACTCCTACAATGAGCAGTTCTTC
TRBJ1-4 | . | TRBV3-1/TRBV3-2 | 12 | . | CASSHGAEKLFF | TGTGCCAGCAGCCATGGGGCCGAAAAACTGTTTTTT
TRBJ2-1 | . | TRBV9 | 13 | . | CASSPGGRYEQFF | TGTGCCAGCAGCCCCGGCGGGCGGTATGAGCAGTTCTTC
TRBJ1-6 | . | TRBV18 | 14 | . | CASSPEGRNSPLHF | TGTGCCAGCTCACCGGAGGGGAGGAATTCACCCCTCCACTTT
TRBJ2-1 | . | TRBV29-1 | 12 | . | CSVEVGLDEQFF | TGCAGCGTTGAAGTGGGACTGGATGAGCAGTTCTTC
TRBJ1-1 | . | TRBV25-1 | 14 | TRBD1 | CASSADRGNTEAFF | TGTGCCAGCAGTGCAGACAGGGGGAACACTGAAGCTTTCTTT
TRBJ2-4 | . | TRBV6-5 | 15 | TRBD1 | CASSPPGTGTNIQYF | TGTGCCAGCAGCCCCCCAGGGACAGGGACAAACATTCAGTACTTC
TRBJ2-2 | . | TRBV5-1 | 15 | TRBD2 | CASSLASGTTGELFF | TGCGCCAGCAGCTTAGCTAGCGGGACAACCGGGGAGCTGTTTTTT